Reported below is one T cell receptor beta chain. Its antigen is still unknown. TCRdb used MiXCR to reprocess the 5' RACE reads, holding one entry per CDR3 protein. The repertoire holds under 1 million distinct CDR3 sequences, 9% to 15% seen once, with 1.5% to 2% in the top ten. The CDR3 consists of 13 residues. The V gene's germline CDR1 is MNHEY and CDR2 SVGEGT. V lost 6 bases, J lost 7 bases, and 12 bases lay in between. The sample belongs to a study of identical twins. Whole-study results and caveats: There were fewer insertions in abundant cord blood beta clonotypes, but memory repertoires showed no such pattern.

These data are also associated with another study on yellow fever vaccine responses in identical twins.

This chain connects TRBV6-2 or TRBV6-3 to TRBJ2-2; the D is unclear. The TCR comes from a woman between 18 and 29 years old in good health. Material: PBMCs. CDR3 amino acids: CASSYTVDGELFF. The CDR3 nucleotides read TGTGCCAGCAGCTACACAGTGGACGGGGAGCTGTTTTTT.